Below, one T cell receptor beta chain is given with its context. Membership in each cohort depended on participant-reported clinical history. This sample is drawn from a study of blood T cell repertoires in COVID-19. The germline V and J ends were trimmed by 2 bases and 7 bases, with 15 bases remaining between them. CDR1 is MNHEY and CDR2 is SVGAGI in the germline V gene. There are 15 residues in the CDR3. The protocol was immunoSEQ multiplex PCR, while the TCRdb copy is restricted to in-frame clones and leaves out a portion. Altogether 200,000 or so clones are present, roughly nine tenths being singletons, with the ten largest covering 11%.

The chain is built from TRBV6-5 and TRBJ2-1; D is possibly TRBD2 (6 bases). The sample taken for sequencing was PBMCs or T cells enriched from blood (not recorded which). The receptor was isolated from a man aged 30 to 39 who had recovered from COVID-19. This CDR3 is CASSYHNPAGNEQFF. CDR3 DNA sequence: TGTGCCAGCAGTTACCATAATCCTGCGGGGAATGAGCAGTTCTTC.